This passage covers 15 T cell receptor beta chains from one sample sequenced in a study of cytomegalovirus exposure and HLA in healthy donors. 13 Jbeta primers and 60 Vbeta primers were used for the PCR. Using immunoSEQ multiplex PCR, the repertoire was profiled, and TCRdb retains in-frame clones only, with some absent. This table has 200,000 or so clones, approximately 88% appearing once. Specimen: PBMCs. These receptors all come from a woman aged 50 to 60 in good health and CMV-seropositive.

This chain connects TRBV19 to TRBJ1-4, with 9 nucleotides matching TRBD1. Trimming at V came to 4 bases and at J to 7 bases, leaving 4 bases not matched to a gene. The germline V gene encodes CDR1 LNHDA and CDR2 SQIVND (reference sequence). CDR3 size: 14 residues. The CDR3 DNA sequence: TGTGCCAGTAGTACCTGGGACAGGGTTGAAAAACTGTTTTTT. It specifies CASSTWDRVEKLFF.

The chain couples TRBV19 to TRBJ2-7, with TRBD2 identical over 13 bases. CDR1 is LNHDA and CDR2 is SQIVND in the germline V gene (reference sequence). The CDR3 loop spans 15 amino acids. The J segment lost 2 bases and the V segment lost 7 bases, leaving 5 bases of the junction unmatched. In DNA form, the CDR3 reads TGTGCCAGTAAGACTAGCGGGGGGTCGCCCTACGAGCAGTACTTC. Protein sequence: CASKTSGGSPYEQYF.

This chain connects TRBV27 to TRBJ1-2; 8 bases map to TRBD1. Per germline, CDR1 MNHEY and CDR2 SMNVEV (reference sequence). The ends lost 4 bases at V and 4 bases at J; junction bases unmatched: 2. The CDR3 totals 13 residues. The CDR3: CASSSTGGYGYTF. CDR3 nucleotide sequence: TGTGCCAGCAGTTCCACAGGGGGCTATGGCTACACCTTC.

In its sample, this clone was seen a few times. The rearrangement uses TRBV4-1 and TRBJ1-1; TRBD1 agrees at 9 bases. The CDR3 spans 15 residues. The trim removed 3 bases at V and 11 bases at J, leaving 13 bases unmatched. Germline V gene data show CDR1 as MGHRA and CDR2 as YSYEKL. This chain's CDR3 is CASSQSPGTGLYAFF. CDR3 nucleotides: TGCGCCAGCAGCCAGTCCCCCGGGACAGGGTTGTATGCTTTCTTT.

The chain recombines TRBV4-3 with TRBJ1-1; 9 bases line up with TRBD1. The trim removed 4 bases at V and 1 base at J, leaving 7 bases unmatched. The CDR3 totals 16 residues. Germline CDR1 is LGHNA and CDR2 is YSLEER. CDR3 coding DNA: TGCGCCAGCAGCCGCGGGACAGGGAGCGGGAACACTGAAGCTTTCTTT. This codes for CASSRGTGSGNTEAFF.

There are a few counts of this clone. The V and J genes are TRBV7-9 and TRBJ2-3; D may be TRBD2 (6 bases). V lost 5 bases to trimming and J lost 2 bases, with 14 bases between them. CDR3 length equals 15 residues. Per the germline V gene, CDR1 is SEHNR and CDR2 is FQNEAQ (reference sequence). DNA of the CDR3: TGTGCCAGCAGCCAATTCGGGGGAAACACAGATACGCAGTATTTT. Protein product: CASSQFGGNTDTQYF. Using reference TRBV7-9 and TRBJ2-3 for the parts outside the CDR3, the full variable domain is DTGVSQNPRHKITKRGQNVTFRCDPISEHNRLYWYRQTLGQGPEFLTYFQNEAQLEKSRLLSDRFSAERPKGSFSTLEIQRTEQGDSAMYLCASSQFGGNTDTQYFGPGTRLTVL.

The V and J genes are TRBV7-9 and TRBJ2-1, with 10 bases identical to TRBD2. With 4 bases clipped from V and 8 bases from J, the junction kept 14 bases outside the gene matches. The CDR3 totals 17 residues. From germline, CDR1 is SEHNR and CDR2 FQNEAQ (reference sequence). CDR3 loop: CASSSRLAGVSGDEQFF. The CDR3 bases are TGTGCCAGCAGCTCCCGGCTAGCGGGGGTCTCAGGGGATGAGCAGTTCTTC. The complete variable domain, with remaining parts taken from reference TRBV7-9 and TRBJ2-1, reads DTGVSQNPRHKITKRGQNVTFRCDPISEHNRLYWYRQTLGQGPEFLTYFQNEAQLEKSRLLSDRFSAERPKGSFSTLEIQRTEQGDSAMYLCASSSRLAGVSGDEQFFGPGTRLTVL.

The rearrangement uses TRBV6-6 and TRBJ2-1; a weak D match, TRBD1 (5 bases). The V gene lost 5 bases and the J gene lost 6 bases, with 8 bases spanning the gap. Germline-derived CDR1 and CDR2 are MNHNY and SVGAGI (reference sequence). This CDR3 is built from 12 residues. CDR3 amino acids: CASSHDSNEQFF. The CDR3 region has the DNA TGTGCCAGCAGTCATGACAGCAATGAGCAGTTCTTC.

The CDR3 loop reads CASSPIGADGGSPLHF. The DNA for the CDR3 is TGTGCCAGCAGCCCCATTGGAGCCGACGGGGGTTCACCCCTCCACTTT. The rearrangement uses TRBV2 and TRBJ1-6, with D perhaps matching TRBD1 (5 bases). This CDR3 has 16 residues. In germline, CDR1 is SNHLY, CDR2 FYNNEI. V dropped 6 bases and J dropped 9 bases, with 21 bases sitting between them. Drawing the rest from reference TRBV2 and TRBJ1-6, the complete variable domain is EPEVTQTPSHQVTQMGQEVILRCVPISNHLYFYWYRQILGQKVEFLVSFYNNEISEKSEIFDDQFSVERPDGSNFTLKIRSTKLEDSAMYFCASSPIGADGGSPLHFGNGTRLTVT.

The chain joins TRBV14 to TRBJ2-3, with D perhaps matching TRBD1 (6 bases). Germline CDR1 SGHDN, CDR2 FVKESK. Trimming removed 0 bases from V and 6 bases from J, with 16 bases in between. CDR3 size: 16 residues. The DNA for the CDR3 is TGTGCCAGCAGCCAAGATATAATCGCAGGGGAGGATACGCAGTATTTT. Its protein product is CASSQDIIAGEDTQYF.

This chain connects TRBV6-5 to TRBJ2-2; D possibly corresponds to TRBD2 (5 bases). V lost 2 bases and J lost 5, with 9 bases in between. In germline, CDR1 is MNHEY, CDR2 SVGAGI. The CDR3 spans 14 residues. Here the CDR3 reads CASSYGELTGELFF. In DNA form, the CDR3 reads TGTGCCAGCAGTTACGGGGAGTTGACCGGGGAGCTGTTTTTT.

This clone was detected only a few times. V usage is TRBV7-8 and J usage is TRBJ2-3, with 8 bases lining up with TRBD2. Trimming at V came to 5 bases and at J to 4 bases, leaving 8 bases not matched to a gene. Germline V gives CDR1 SGHVS, CDR2 FQNEAQ. The CDR3 has 15 amino acids. The CDR3 loop is CASSLSGGRADTQYF. The CDR3, as DNA: TGTGCCAGCAGCCTGAGCGGGGGTCGGGCAGATACGCAGTATTTT.

A few counts support this clone. The chain links TRBV4-1 to TRBJ2-4; possible D gene TRBD1, 6 bases. CDR3 length: 16 residues. With 0 bases removed from V and 2 bases from J, the gap between germline ends came to 11 bases. Per the germline V gene, CDR1 is MGHRA and CDR2 is YSYEKL. The DNA for the CDR3 is TGCGCCAGCAGCCAAGAAATAACAGGGACCAAAAACATTCAGTACTTC. As protein: CASSQEITGTKNIQYF.

The chain combines TRBV6-1 with TRBJ2-3, with 8 bases identical to TRBD1. The V segment lost 6 bases and the J segment 2 bases; nucleotides outside the gene matches: 1. The CDR3 is 13 amino acids. Germline values: CDR1 MNHNS, CDR2 SASEGT. The CDR3 nucleotides read TGTGCCAGCAGGGACAGGGTCACAGATACGCAGTATTTT. The encoded protein is CASRDRVTDTQYF.

The chain employs TRBV9 and TRBJ1-3, with D tentatively TRBD1 (6 bases). Germline CDR1 reads SGDLS; CDR2 reads YYNGEE. The CDR3 totals 16 residues. The ends were cut back, 0 bases at V and 0 bases at J, with 10 bases in the middle. CDR3 region: CASSVGVDSSGNTIYF. The CDR3 nucleotides read TGTGCCAGCAGCGTAGGGGTGGACAGCTCTGGAAACACCATATATTTT. Together with reference TRBV9 and TRBJ1-3, the CDR3 gives the full variable domain: DSGVTQTPKHLITATGQRVTLRCSPRSGDLSVYWYQQSLDQGLQFLIQYYNGEERAKGNILERFSAQQFPDLHSELNLSSLELGDSALYFCASSVGVDSSGNTIYFGEGSWLTVV.